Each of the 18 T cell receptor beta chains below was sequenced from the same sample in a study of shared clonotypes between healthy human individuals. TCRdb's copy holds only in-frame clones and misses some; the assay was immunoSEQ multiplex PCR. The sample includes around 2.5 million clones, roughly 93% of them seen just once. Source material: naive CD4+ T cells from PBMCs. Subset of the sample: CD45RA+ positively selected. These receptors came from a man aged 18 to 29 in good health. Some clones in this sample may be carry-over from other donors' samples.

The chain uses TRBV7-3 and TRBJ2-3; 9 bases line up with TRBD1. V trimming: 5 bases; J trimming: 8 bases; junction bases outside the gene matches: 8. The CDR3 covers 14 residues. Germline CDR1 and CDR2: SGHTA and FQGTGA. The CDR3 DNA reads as TGTGCCAGCAGCCCTCTTGGGACAGGGTTTACGCAGTATTTT. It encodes CASSPLGTGFTQYF.

Written as DNA, the CDR3 is TGTGCCAGCTCACGCTCTGGGGCCAACGTCCTGACTTTC. Amino acid sequence: CASSRSGANVLTF. This sequence joins TRBV18 and TRBJ2-6; D unresolved. Germline V gene lookup returns CDR1 KGHSH and CDR2 LQKENI. The V end was cut by 4 bases, the J end by 0 bases, with 1 base between. CDR3 length equals 13 residues.

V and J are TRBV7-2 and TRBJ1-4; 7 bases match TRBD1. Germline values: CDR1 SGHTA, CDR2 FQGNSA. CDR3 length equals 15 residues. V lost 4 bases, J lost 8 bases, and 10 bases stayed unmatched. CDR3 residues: CASSSKTGLREKLFF. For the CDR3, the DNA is TGTGCCAGCAGCTCAAAGACAGGGCTCAGGGAAAAACTGTTTTTT.

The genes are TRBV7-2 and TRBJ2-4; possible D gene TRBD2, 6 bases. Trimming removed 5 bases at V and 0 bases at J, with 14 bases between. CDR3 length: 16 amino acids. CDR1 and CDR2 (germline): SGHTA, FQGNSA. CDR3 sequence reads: CASSHSRDLAKNIQYF. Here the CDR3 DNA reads TGTGCCAGCAGCCACTCCCGGGACTTAGCCAAAAACATTCAGTACTTC.

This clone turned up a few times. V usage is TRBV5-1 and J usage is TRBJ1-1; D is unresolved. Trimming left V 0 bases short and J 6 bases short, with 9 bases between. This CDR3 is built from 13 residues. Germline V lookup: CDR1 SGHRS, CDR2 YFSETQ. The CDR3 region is CASSLEPAAEAFF. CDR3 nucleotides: TGCGCCAGCAGCTTGGAACCGGCCGCTGAAGCTTTCTTT.

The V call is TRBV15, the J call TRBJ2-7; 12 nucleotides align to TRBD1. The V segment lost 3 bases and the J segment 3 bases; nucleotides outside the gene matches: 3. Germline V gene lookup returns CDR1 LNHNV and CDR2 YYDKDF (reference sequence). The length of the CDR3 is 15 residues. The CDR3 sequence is CATSSRDRGHYEQYF. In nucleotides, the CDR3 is TGTGCCACCAGCAGCCGGGACAGGGGGCACTACGAGCAGTACTTC.

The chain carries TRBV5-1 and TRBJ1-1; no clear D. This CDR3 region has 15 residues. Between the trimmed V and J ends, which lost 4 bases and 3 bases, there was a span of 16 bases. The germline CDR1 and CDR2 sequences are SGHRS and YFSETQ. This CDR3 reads CASSVLGLGDTEAFF. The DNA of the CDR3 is TGCGCCAGCAGCGTTCTAGGACTCGGGGACACTGAAGCTTTCTTT.

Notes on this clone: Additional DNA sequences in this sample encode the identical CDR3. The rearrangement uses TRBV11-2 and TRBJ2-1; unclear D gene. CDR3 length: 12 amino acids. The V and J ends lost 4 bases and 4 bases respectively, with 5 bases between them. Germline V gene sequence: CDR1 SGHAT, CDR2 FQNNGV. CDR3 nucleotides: TGTGCCAGCAGCTCCCTATACAATGAGCAGTTCTTC. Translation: CASSSLYNEQFF.

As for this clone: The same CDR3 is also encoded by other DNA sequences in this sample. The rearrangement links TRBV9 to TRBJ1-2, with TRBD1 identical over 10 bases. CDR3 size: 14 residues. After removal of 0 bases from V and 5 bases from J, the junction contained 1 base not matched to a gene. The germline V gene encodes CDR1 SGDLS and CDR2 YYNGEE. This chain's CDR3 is CASSVGTGGYGYTF. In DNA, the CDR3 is TGTGCCAGCAGCGTAGGGACAGGGGGATATGGCTACACCTTC.

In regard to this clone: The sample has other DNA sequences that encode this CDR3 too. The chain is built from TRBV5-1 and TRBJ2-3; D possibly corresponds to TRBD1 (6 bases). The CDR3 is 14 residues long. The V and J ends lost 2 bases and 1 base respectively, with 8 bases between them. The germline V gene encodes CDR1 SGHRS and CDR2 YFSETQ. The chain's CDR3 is CASSFSGGTDTQYF. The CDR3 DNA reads TGCGCCAGCAGCTTCTCAGGGGGCACAGATACGCAGTATTTT.

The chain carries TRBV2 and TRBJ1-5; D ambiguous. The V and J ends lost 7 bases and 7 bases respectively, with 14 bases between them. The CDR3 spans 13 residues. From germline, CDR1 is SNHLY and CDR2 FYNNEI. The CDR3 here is CASNLIAGQPQHF. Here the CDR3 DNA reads TGTGCCAGCAACCTAATAGCGGGGCAGCCCCAGCATTTT.

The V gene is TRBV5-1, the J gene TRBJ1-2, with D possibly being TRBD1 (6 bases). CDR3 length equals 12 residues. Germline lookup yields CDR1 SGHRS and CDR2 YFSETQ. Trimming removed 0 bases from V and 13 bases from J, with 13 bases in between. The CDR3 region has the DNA TGCGCCAGCAGCTTGGCCGCAGGGGAGGGCACCTTC. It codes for CASSLAAGEGTF. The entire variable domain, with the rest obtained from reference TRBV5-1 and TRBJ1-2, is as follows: KAGVTQTPRYLIKTRGQQVTLSCSPISGHRSVSWYQQTPGQGLQFLFEYFSETQRNKGNFPGRFSGRQFSNSRSEMNVSTLELGDSALYLCASSLAAGEGTFGSGTRLTVV.

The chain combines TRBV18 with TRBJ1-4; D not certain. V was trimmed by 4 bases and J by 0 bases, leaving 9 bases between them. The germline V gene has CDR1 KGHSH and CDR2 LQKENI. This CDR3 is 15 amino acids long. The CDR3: CASSRVSSTNEKLFF. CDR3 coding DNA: TGTGCCAGCTCACGGGTCTCGTCAACTAATGAAAAACTGTTTTTT.

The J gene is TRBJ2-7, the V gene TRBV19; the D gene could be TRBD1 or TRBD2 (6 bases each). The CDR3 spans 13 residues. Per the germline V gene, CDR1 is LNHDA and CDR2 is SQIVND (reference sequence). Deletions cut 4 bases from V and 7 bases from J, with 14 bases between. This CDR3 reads CASSTTGRREQYF. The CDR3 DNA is TGTGCCAGTAGTACAACAGGGAGGAGGGAGCAGTACTTC. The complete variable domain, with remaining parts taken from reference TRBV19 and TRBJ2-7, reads DGGITQSPKYLFRKEGQNVTLSCEQNLNHDAMYWYRQDPGQGLRLIYYSQIVNDFQKGDIAEGYSVSREKKESFPLTVTSAQKNPTAFYLCASSTTGRREQYFGPGTRLTVT.

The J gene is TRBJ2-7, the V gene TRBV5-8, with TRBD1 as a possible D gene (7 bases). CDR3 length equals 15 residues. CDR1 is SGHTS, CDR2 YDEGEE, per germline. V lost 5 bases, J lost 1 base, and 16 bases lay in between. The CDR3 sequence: CASSSPAGQSYEQYF. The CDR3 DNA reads TGTGCCAGCAGTTCCCCGGCGGGACAGTCCTACGAGCAGTACTTC.

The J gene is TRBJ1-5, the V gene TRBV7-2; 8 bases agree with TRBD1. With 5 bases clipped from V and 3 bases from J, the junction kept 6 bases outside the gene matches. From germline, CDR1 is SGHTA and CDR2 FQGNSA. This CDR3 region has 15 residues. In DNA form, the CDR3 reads TGTGCCAGCAGCCCAGGGGGCGAGGTCAATCAGCCCCAGCATTTT. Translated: CASSPGGEVNQPQHF.

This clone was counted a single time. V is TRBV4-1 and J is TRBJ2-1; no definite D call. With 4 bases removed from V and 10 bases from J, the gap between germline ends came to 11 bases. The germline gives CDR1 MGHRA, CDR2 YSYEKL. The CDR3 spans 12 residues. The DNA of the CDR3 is TGCGCCAGCAGCCCCCAAAATCGGGAGCAGTTCTTC. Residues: CASSPQNREQFF.

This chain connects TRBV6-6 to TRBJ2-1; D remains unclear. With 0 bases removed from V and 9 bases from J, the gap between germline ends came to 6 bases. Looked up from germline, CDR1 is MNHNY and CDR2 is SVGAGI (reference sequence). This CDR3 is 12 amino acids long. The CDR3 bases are TGTGCCAGCAGTTACTCGAAGGCTGAGCAGTTCTTC. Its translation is CASSYSKAEQFF.